Listed below are T cell receptor beta chains from one sample, sequenced in a study of T-cell reconstitution after alpha-beta-depleted transplantation in children. TCRdb used MiXCR to reprocess the PCR reads, holding one entry per CDR3 protein. The data show roughly 400,000 distinct CDR3 sequences, over 40% seen once. This sample comprised PBMCs, obtained before TCRalphabeta/CD19-depleted stem cell transplant. These receptors originate from a girl under 10 years old with aplastic anemia, due to receive a stem cell transplant. CDR3s include the opening cysteine and the closing phenylalanine or tryptophan. Each record gives: V gene, J gene, CDR3 protein.

v_call: TRBV6-1; j_call: TRBJ2-1; cdr3_aa: CASSDRLAGEQFF
v_call: TRBV7-9; j_call: TRBJ2-7; cdr3_aa: CASSFAGAFYEQYF
v_call: TRBV20-1; j_call: TRBJ2-7; cdr3_aa: CSAKTGPTYEQYF
v_call: TRBV30; j_call: TRBJ2-7; cdr3_aa: CAWSGGDVWATYEQYF
v_call: TRBV20-1; j_call: TRBJ2-5; cdr3_aa: CSARVAGIQETQYF
v_call: TRBV7-7; j_call: TRBJ2-3; cdr3_aa: CASSPGGLSTDTQYF
v_call: TRBV20-1; j_call: TRBJ2-7; cdr3_aa: CSAAPGTDYEQYF
v_call: TRBV6-2/TRBV6-3; j_call: TRBJ2-1; cdr3_aa: CASSYSKASGKVVDEQFF
v_call: TRBV6-5; j_call: TRBJ2-3; cdr3_aa: CASSYGAGASTDTQYF
v_call: TRBV12-3/TRBV12-4; j_call: TRBJ2-3; cdr3_aa: CASSFGRVSPDTQYF
v_call: TRBV5-1; j_call: TRBJ1-2; cdr3_aa: CASSLLLEYGYTF
v_call: TRBV20-1; j_call: TRBJ1-5; cdr3_aa: CSASRTGSYQPQHF
v_call: TRBV29-1; j_call: TRBJ2-3; cdr3_aa: CSVQSGQGSPDTQYF
v_call: TRBV29-1; j_call: TRBJ2-1; cdr3_aa: CSVESYRDNEQFF
v_call: TRBV7-8; j_call: TRBJ2-1; cdr3_aa: CASSLGGVAYNEQFF
v_call: TRBV6-2/TRBV6-3; j_call: TRBJ2-7; cdr3_aa: CASSYSPRTGAWSSYEQYF
v_call: TRBV20-1; j_call: TRBJ2-1; cdr3_aa: CSARDLLAGGPFYNEQFF
v_call: TRBV5-6; j_call: TRBJ2-2; cdr3_aa: CASSHGTGVGELFF
v_call: TRBV29-1; j_call: TRBJ2-7; cdr3_aa: CSVETLYEQYF
v_call: TRBV27; j_call: TRBJ2-3; cdr3_aa: CASKPGGQGTQYF
v_call: TRBV28; j_call: TRBJ2-3; cdr3_aa: CASSPHSGTDTQYF
v_call: TRBV11-2; j_call: TRBJ2-7; cdr3_aa: CASSFRQTFTYEQYF
v_call: TRBV15; j_call: TRBJ2-3; cdr3_aa: CATSRDPKTGALTDTQYF
v_call: TRBV7-9; j_call: TRBJ2-7; cdr3_aa: CVSSLDYEQYF
v_call: TRBV5-1; j_call: TRBJ1-1; cdr3_aa: CASSTVRGSTEAFF
v_call: TRBV11-2; j_call: TRBJ2-4; cdr3_aa: CASSHIRDLRTLAKNIQYF
v_call: TRBV5-1; j_call: TRBJ1-5; cdr3_aa: CASSLDGTAGGQPQHF
v_call: TRBV6-2/TRBV6-3; j_call: TRBJ1-2; cdr3_aa: CASRENYGYTF
v_call: TRBV20-1; j_call: TRBJ1-2; cdr3_aa: CSARGRDRGPLRGYTF
v_call: TRBV10-3; j_call: TRBJ2-3; cdr3_aa: CAISGTEGGLPTQVFTDTQYF
v_call: TRBV9; j_call: TRBJ2-1; cdr3_aa: CASSVGLEQFF
v_call: TRBV9; j_call: TRBJ1-2; cdr3_aa: CASSPGARDYGDTF
v_call: TRBV4-2; j_call: TRBJ2-2; cdr3_aa: CASSHRRSLALENTGELFF
v_call: TRBV20-1; j_call: TRBJ1-6; cdr3_aa: CSAAPRADNSPLHF
v_call: TRBV29-1; j_call: TRBJ2-4; cdr3_aa: CSVEGLAGNIQYF
v_call: TRBV10-3; j_call: TRBJ2-7; cdr3_aa: CAISKADRVGEQYF
v_call: TRBV4-1; j_call: TRBJ2-1; cdr3_aa: CASSQEMGFHNEQFF
v_call: TRBV7-2; j_call: TRBJ2-1; cdr3_aa: CASSPGTSLTHEQFF
v_call: TRBV19; j_call: TRBJ2-5; cdr3_aa: CASSRAFQETQYF
v_call: TRBV5-1; j_call: TRBJ2-3; cdr3_aa: CASSLAPGKSDTQYF
v_call: TRBV20-1; j_call: TRBJ2-1; cdr3_aa: CSARLTGGAIDEQFF
v_call: TRBV6-5; j_call: TRBJ2-7; cdr3_aa: CASRDSYEQYF